These T cell receptor beta chains were read from a single sample in a study of T cells in Graves' hyperthyroidism and ophthalmopathy. Using its own MiXCR run on the multiplex PCR reads, TCRdb lists one record per CDR3 protein. Of 500,000 to 600,000 distinct CDR3 sequences in the sample, 40% to 55% were seen once. Specimen: peripheral blood or thyroid tissue (not recorded which). The receptors were gathered from an adult woman with Graves' disease, either hyperthyroidism or ophthalmopathy (not recorded which). CDR3s include the opening cysteine and the closing phenylalanine or tryptophan. A D gene is named only where the DNA matches it firmly. The listing skips clone size in some rows; elsewhere it reads once, few, many or a size class.

TRBV28	.	TRBJ2-7	.	TGTGCCAGCAGTTTATATCGCTACGAGCAGTACTTC	CASSLYRYEQYF
TRBV3-2	.	TRBJ2-7	.	TGTGCCAGCAGCCACGGCGGGGGGGCGAGGGAGCAGTACTTC	CASSHGGGAREQYF
TRBV6-5	.	TRBJ1-5	.	TGTGCCAGCGGACTCACCACGGGTTACAATCAGCCCCAGCATTTT	CASGLTTGYNQPQHF
TRBV24-1	TRBD1	TRBJ2-2	many	TGTGCCACCAGTGACACGACAGGGCGGGCCACCGGGGAGCTGTTTTTT	CATSDTTGRATGELFF
TRBV4-3	TRBD1	TRBJ1-2	many	TGCGCCAGCAGCCAACTAAACAGGGGTGATGGCTACACCTTC	CASSQLNRGDGYTF
TRBV6-1	TRBD2	TRBJ2-2	.	TGTGCCAGCAGTTACCTCAGGCTGAGGGGAGCGGGAGACACCGGGGAGCTGTTTTTT	CASSYLRLRGAGDTGELFF
TRBV20-1	TRBD2	TRBJ2-3	.	TGCAGTGCTAGAAAAGAGGGAGGGTACGCAGATACGCAGTATTTT	CSARKEGGYADTQYF
TRBV14	.	TRBJ2-7	many	TGTGCCAGCAGCCTCACGGGACTCGCCTTCTACGAGCAGTACTTC	CASSLTGLAFYEQYF
TRBV29-1	.	TRBJ1-5	.	TGCAGTGTAGGTCAGCCCCAGCATTTT	CSVGQPQHF
TRBV20-1	.	TRBJ1-1	many	TGCAGTGCTAGCTCGACGAACACTGAAGCTTTCTTT	CSASSTNTEAFF
TRBV14	.	TRBJ1-1	.	TGTGCCAGCAGCGGGGGTAATATTGAAGCTTTCTTT	CASSGGNIEAFF
TRBV3-1	TRBD1	TRBJ1-6	many	TGTGCCAGCAGCCAAGCTAGGACAGGGTATTCACCCCTCCACTTT	CASSQARTGYSPLHF
TRBV20-1	.	TRBJ2-5	.	TGCAGTGCTAGCCCGAAACCCGCAGGTACCCAGTACTTC	CSASPKPAGTQYF
TRBV19	TRBD1	TRBJ2-7	many	TGTGCCAGTAGCATACAGGGGAACCCCACCTACGAGCAGTACTTC	CASSIQGNPTYEQYF
TRBV10-3	TRBD2	TRBJ2-5	.	TGTGCCATCAGTGAGGACAGCGGGATAGAGACCCAGTACTTC	CAISEDSGIETQYF
TRBV7-2	.	TRBJ2-7	.	TGTGCCAGCAGCTTCCGGGACTACGAGCAGTACTTC	CASSFRDYEQYF
TRBV20-1	.	TRBJ1-4	.	TGCAGTGCCAAACGGGGGGGGACTGAAAAACTGTTTTTT	CSAKRGGTEKLFF
TRBV20-1	.	TRBJ2-5	few	TGCAGTGCTAGAGGGCGTAGGAGTGCGGAGACCCAGTACTTC	CSARGRRSAETQYF
TRBV6-1	TRBD1	TRBJ2-5	.	TGTGCCAGCAGGGGGGAACCGACAGGGGGATACCAAGAGACCCAGTACTTC	CASRGEPTGGYQETQYF
TRBV4-2	.	TRBJ2-7	many	TGTGCCAGCAGCCAAGACAGGGTTTTCTACGAGCAGTACTTC	CASSQDRVFYEQYF
TRBV7-7	.	TRBJ2-5	.	TGTGCTAGCAGCTTATACACAGGGTACCAAGAGACCCAGTACTTC	CASSLYTGYQETQYF
TRBV20-1	.	TRBJ1-1	many	TGCAGTGCTAGAGATCTAGGGGACACTGAAGCTTTCTTT	CSARDLGDTEAFF
TRBV2	TRBD1	TRBJ1-2	few	TGTGCCAGCAGTGCTGACAGGGTCTATGGCTACACCTTC	CASSADRVYGYTF
TRBV30	.	TRBJ1-2	.	TGTGCCTGGAGTACGGCGTTGAGGAATGGCTACACCTTC	CAWSTALRNGYTF
TRBV3-1	.	TRBJ1-1	few	TGTGCCAGCAGCCGGGTACAGGGGAACACTGAAGCTTTCTTT	CASSRVQGNTEAFF
TRBV25-1	.	TRBJ2-2	.	TGTGCCAGCAGGGACAGCTACTGGGGGGAGCTGTTTTTT	CASRDSYWGELFF
TRBV29-1	.	TRBJ2-2	many	TGCAGCGTTGGTAGGCAGGGCCTTGGCGGGGAGCTGTTTTTT	CSVGRQGLGGELFF
TRBV7-2	TRBD2	TRBJ2-7	many	TGTGCCAGCAGCACTTCCCCACTAGCGGGGGGAGAGCAGTACTTC	CASSTSPLAGGEQYF
TRBV2	.	TRBJ1-1	many	TGTGCCAGCAGTAAAAGGGCAGTCGGGGCCACTGAAGCTTTCTTT	CASSKRAVGATEAFF
TRBV24-1	TRBD2	TRBJ2-7	many	TGTGCCACTGGGACTAGCGGAGTCTACGAGCAGTACTTC	CATGTSGVYEQYF
TRBV4-1	TRBD1	TRBJ1-2	.	TGCGCCAGCAGCCAAGGGACAGGTGGTAACTGGGACTATGGCTACACCTTC	CASSQGTGGNWDYGYTF
TRBV29-1	.	TRBJ1-3	many	TGCAGCGTTGATCGGCAAAACACCATATATTTT	CSVDRQNTIYF
TRBV19	.	TRBJ1-5	.	TGTGCCAGTAGTATGCCCGTGGGCAATCAGCCCCAGCATTTT	CASSMPVGNQPQHF
TRBV19	TRBD2	TRBJ2-7	few	TGTGCCAGTAGTGGGGGGGCGAGTAGCGGGAGCTCCTACGAGCAGTACTTC	CASSGGASSGSSYEQYF
TRBV29-1	.	TRBJ1-4	.	TGCAGCGTTCGTCACAGGGCAACTAATGAAAAACTGTTTTTT	CSVRHRATNEKLFF
TRBV19	.	TRBJ2-7	many	TGTGCCAGTAGTACTCGACAGGGAGGCTGCGAGCAGTACTTC	CASSTRQGGCEQYF
TRBV7-9	.	TRBJ1-2	many	TGTGCCAGCAGCTCTCCCCGGCGTAACTATGGCTACACCTTC	CASSSPRRNYGYTF
TRBV19	.	TRBJ1-6	.	TGTGCCAGTAACTCGGGACCTTCATCGGCTTCACCCCTCCACTTT	CASNSGPSSASPLHF
TRBV7-9	TRBD1	TRBJ1-2	.	TGTGCCAGCGATCCAGCCGGTGACAGGGCGACTGGCTACACCTTC	CASDPAGDRATGYTF
TRBV10-1	.	TRBJ1-1	once	TGCGCCAGCAGTGGGACACCAAGCGCTGAAGCTTTCTTT	CASSGTPSAEAFF
TRBV7-2	.	TRBJ1-5	.	TGTGCCAGCAGCCACGGGGACGCCAGGCCCCAGCATTTT	CASSHGDARPQHF
TRBV15	.	TRBJ1-4	.	TGTGCCACCAGCAGCCTAGGAGACACAACTAATGAAAAACTGTTTTTT	CATSSLGDTTNEKLFF
TRBV29-1	.	TRBJ1-1	.	TGTCAGGGAACAATGACTGAAGCTTTCTTT	CQGTMTEAFF
TRBV13	TRBD1	TRBJ1-6	.	TGTGCCAGCAGCTTAGGCTGGAGGGGACAGGGGGCTAATTCACCCCTCCACTTT	CASSLGWRGQGANSPLHF
TRBV19	.	TRBJ2-2	many	TGTGCCAGTAGGCAGGACATGACGAACACCGGGGAGCTGTTTTTT	CASRQDMTNTGELFF
TRBV9	.	TRBJ1-6	.	TGTGCCAGCAGCGTAGTGGGAACGGGATCACCCCTCCACTTT	CASSVVGTGSPLHF
TRBV5-4	.	TRBJ2-2	.	TGTGCCAGCAGCCATAGTGGGACCGGGGAGCTGTTTTTT	CASSHSGTGELFF
TRBV25-1	.	TRBJ1-1	.	TGTGCCAGCAGTGGGGGTTTGACTGAAGCTCTCTTT	CASSGGLTEALF
TRBV6-5	.	TRBJ2-5	.	TGTGCCACCAGGAGAGGGGGGACCCAGTACTTC	CATRRGGTQYF
TRBV7-8	.	TRBJ1-3	many	TGTGCCAGCAGCGCAATAAACAGGGAACCGTCTGGAAACACCATATATTTT	CASSAINREPSGNTIYF
TRBV19	.	TRBJ2-6	.	TGTGCCAGCCGACTGAGTGGCTCTGGGGCCAACGTCCTGACTTTC	CASRLSGSGANVLTF
TRBV12-3/TRBV12-4	.	TRBJ1-5	many	TGTGCCAGCAGTTTAGGGACCACCGGCCAGCCCCAGCATTTT	CASSLGTTGQPQHF
TRBV19	.	TRBJ1-1	.	TGTGCCAGTAGCGAGATACAGGGCGAATCGGCTGAAGCTTTCTTT	CASSEIQGESAEAFF
TRBV14	.	TRBJ1-5	many	TGTGCCAGCAGCCAGTACAGGAATCAGCCCCAGCATTTT	CASSQYRNQPQHF
TRBV7-9	TRBD1	TRBJ1-6	once	TGTGCCGGCAGTGACCCGGGGACAGGGAATTCACCCCTCCACTTT	CAGSDPGTGNSPLHF